Presented here are 10 T cell receptor beta chains from one specimen sequenced in a study of blood T cell repertoires in COVID-19. The method was immunoSEQ multiplex PCR; TCRdb's version includes in-frame clones alone and lacks a portion of them. This table has some 210,000 clones, about 83% appearing once. Sequencing input: peripheral blood. The receptors were gathered from an older woman with active or convalescent COVID-19.

The chain combines TRBV28 with TRBJ1-3; TRBD1 is a possible D gene (5 bases). The CDR3 totals 16 residues. Germline V gene sequence: CDR1 MDHEN, CDR2 SYDVKM. The V end lost 5 bases, the J end lost 3 bases, and 17 bases lay between the germline ends. The CDR3 DNA follows: TGTGCCAGCAGTCCAGGGTATCGGGGGGTTGGAAACACCATATATTTT. Protein sequence: CASSPGYRGVGNTIYF.

The chain has TRBV28 and TRBJ1-1; D not resolved. Germline V lookup: CDR1 MDHEN, CDR2 SYDVKM. The V and J ends lost 4 bases and 4 bases respectively, with 16 bases between them. The CDR3 spans 15 residues. DNA of the CDR3: TGTGCCAGCAGTTCCCGCGGGGTAGGAGGCACTGAAGCTTTCTTT. It is translated as CASSSRGVGGTEAFF.

The rearrangement links TRBV6-5 to TRBJ2-7; 7 nucleotides agree with TRBD1. The CDR3 loop spans 14 amino acids. V was pared by 6 bases and J by 3 bases, with 8 bases of the junction left unmatched. Looked up from germline, CDR1 is MNHEY and CDR2 is SVGAGI. CDR3 region: CASSLIRDSYEQYF. CDR3 bases: TGTGCCAGCAGCCTCATCCGGGACAGCTACGAGCAGTACTTC.

This clone occurred once. The rearrangement joins TRBV9 to TRBJ2-7, with 7 bases aligning to TRBD1. There are 14 residues in the CDR3. Trimming took 0 bases from V and 4 from J; bases not matched to a gene: 4. The germline V gene has CDR1 SGDLS and CDR2 YYNGEE. The CDR3 sequence: CASSVGSRGYEQYF. The CDR3 region has the DNA TGTGCCAGCAGCGTAGGTAGCAGGGGGTACGAGCAGTACTTC.

V and J are TRBV5-4 and TRBJ2-5; TRBD2 aligns across 7 bases. With 4 bases clipped from V and 7 bases from J, the junction kept 19 bases outside the gene matches. Per germline, CDR1 SGHNT and CDR2 YYREEE (reference sequence). This CDR3 has 17 residues. CDR3 residues: CASSPSKAGAGRVTQYF. The CDR3 DNA reads TGTGCCAGCAGCCCCTCGAAGGCGGGAGCCGGACGGGTGACCCAGTACTTC.

The chain links TRBV28 to TRBJ2-4; 7 bases line up with TRBD1. Germline V CDR1 and CDR2: MDHEN, SYDVKM. The CDR3 consists of 15 residues. The V and J ends lost 5 bases and 7 bases, in that order; junction bases with no gene match: 11. The CDR3 DNA follows: TGTGCCAGCAGTCCGTGGGACAGCTCAAAGAACATTCAGTACTTC. The encoded protein is CASSPWDSSKNIQYF.

The table lists this clone with a count of one. This rearrangement joins TRBV7-3 to TRBJ2-1; TRBD2 matches at 11 bases. The V segment lost 5 bases and the J segment 7 bases; nucleotides outside the gene matches: 10. CDR3 length equals 16 residues. Germline V lookup: CDR1 SGHTA, CDR2 FQGTGA. This CDR3 reads CASSPGRTSGSNEQFF. DNA of the CDR3: TGTGCCAGCAGCCCCGGCCGCACTAGCGGGAGTAATGAGCAGTTCTTC.

The chain has TRBV11-2 and TRBJ1-1; D unresolved. From germline, CDR1 is SGHAT and CDR2 FQNNGV. The CDR3 sequence is 13 residues long. The V end was cut by 8 bases, the J end by 3 bases, with 13 bases between. This CDR3 reads CASSSSADTEAFF. CDR3 sequence (DNA): TGTGCCAGCTCGAGTTCGGCGGACACTGAAGCTTTCTTT.

The V gene is TRBV6-6, the J gene TRBJ2-7; 9 bases map to TRBD2. Germline V CDR1 and CDR2: MNHNY, SVGAGI (reference sequence). CDR3 length: 16 amino acids. After removal of 0 bases from V and 0 bases from J, the junction contained 3 bases not matched to a gene. CDR3 sequence (DNA): TGTGCCAGCAGTTACTCTCTAGCGGGGAGCTCCTACGAGCAGTACTTC. Protein: CASSYSLAGSSYEQYF.

The chain uses TRBV7-9 and TRBJ2-3; D might be TRBD2 (6 bases). The CDR3 spans 14 residues. Trimming left V 3 bases short and J 6 bases short, with 13 bases between. Per the germline V gene, CDR1 is SEHNR and CDR2 is FQNEAQ (reference sequence). CDR3 loop: CASSFLRDLDTQYF. DNA of the CDR3: TGTGCCAGCAGCTTCCTCCGGGACTTGGATACGCAGTATTTT. The variable domain in full, completed from reference TRBV7-9 and TRBJ2-3, reads DTGVSQNPRHKITKRGQNVTFRCDPISEHNRLYWYRQTLGQGPEFLTYFQNEAQLEKSRLLSDRFSAERPKGSFSTLEIQRTEQGDSAMYLCASSFLRDLDTQYFGPGTRLTVL.